The 15 T cell receptor beta chains below all came from one sample that was sequenced in a study of shared clonotypes between healthy human individuals. Repertoires were generated with immunoSEQ multiplex PCR, while TCRdb's copy carries only in-frame clones and drops some. The sample shows about half a million clones, approximately 80% of them seen only once. Sequenced material: PBMCs. These receptor sequences come from a woman aged 40 to 49 in good health. Some clones in this sample may be carry-over from other donors' samples.

The chain joins TRBV10-2 to TRBJ1-5, with a weak D call TRBD1 (5 bases). Trimming stripped 0 bases from V and 6 bases from J, with 15 bases between. CDR1 and CDR2 (germline): WSHSY, SAAADI. This CDR3 comprises 16 residues. The CDR3 DNA reads as TGCGCCAGCAGTGAGTCGAGGCAGGTCGGGGGTCAGCCCCAGCATTTT. Amino acid sequence: CASSESRQVGGQPQHF.

The chain joins TRBV28 to TRBJ1-3; the D is unclear. The CDR3 is 15 amino acids. The ends were cut back, 6 bases at V and 2 bases at J, with 14 bases in the middle. Per the germline V gene, CDR1 is MDHEN and CDR2 is SYDVKM. CDR3 in DNA: TGTGCCAGCAGCCGTCCTGGGTGGGCTGGAAACACCATATATTTT. Translated: CASSRPGWAGNTIYF.

V is TRBV30 and J is TRBJ2-7, with 8 bases identical to TRBD2. The length of the CDR3 is 12 residues. J gave up 7 bases and V 1 base, and 3 bases lay outside the gene matches. Germline assignment: CDR1 GTSNPN and CDR2 SVGIG (reference sequence). The chain's CDR3 is CAWSAGGPEQYF. DNA of the CDR3: TGTGCCTGGAGTGCGGGAGGGCCGGAGCAGTACTTC.

The chain recombines TRBV11-2 with TRBJ2-3; maybe TRBD2 (5 bases). V lost 1 base, J lost 3 bases, and 8 bases lay in between. Germline V gene data show CDR1 as SGHAT and CDR2 as FQNNGV. The CDR3 has 14 amino acids. Here the CDR3 DNA reads TGTGCCAGCAGCTTAGGACGGACTACAGATACGCAGTATTTT. Its translation is CASSLGRTTDTQYF. The full variable domain, rest sourced from reference TRBV11-2 and TRBJ2-3, is EAGVAQSPRYKIIEKRQSVAFWCNPISGHATLYWYQQILGQGPKLLIQFQNNGVVDDSQLPKDRFSAERLKGVDSTLKIQPAKLEDSAVYLCASSLGRTTDTQYFGPGTRLTVL.

This rearrangement joins TRBV10-2 to TRBJ2-1, with 9 bases aligning to TRBD2. Germline V gene lookup returns CDR1 WSHSY and CDR2 SAAADI. With 4 bases clipped from V and 6 bases from J, the junction kept 7 bases outside the gene matches. This CDR3 has 15 amino acids. The CDR3 loop reads CASSVETSGFNEQFF. The CDR3 DNA sequence: TGCGCCAGCAGTGTGGAGACTAGCGGATTCAATGAGCAGTTCTTC.

The rearrangement links TRBV30 to TRBJ1-5, with a possible D match to TRBD1 (6 bases). The ends were cut back, 2 bases at V and 9 bases at J, with 14 bases in the middle. Germline assignment: CDR1 GTSNPN and CDR2 SVGIG (reference sequence). The CDR3 contains 13 residues. The CDR3 nucleotides are TGTGCCTGGAGTCTAGGGGGTGATCGGCCCCAGCATTTT. This encodes CAWSLGGDRPQHF. Based on the CDR3 plus reference TRBV30 and TRBJ1-5, the full variable domain is SQTIHQWPATLVQPVGSPLSLECTVEGTSNPNLYWYRQAAGRGLQLLFYSVGIGQISSEVPQNLSASRPQDRQFILSSKKLLLSDSGFYLCAWSLGGDRPQHFGDGTRLSIL.

The J gene is TRBJ2-7, the V gene TRBV5-4; no definite D call. This CDR3 contains 14 residues. The ends were cut back, 0 bases at V and 6 bases at J, with 13 bases in the middle. CDR1 is SGHNT and CDR2 is YYREEE in the germline V gene (reference sequence). CDR3 sequence reads: CASSLDHPLAEQYF. The CDR3 bases are TGTGCCAGCAGCTTGGACCATCCCCTCGCCGAGCAGTACTTC.

V and J are TRBV28 and TRBJ2-2; 8 bases are a match to TRBD2. The V gene's germline CDR1 is MDHEN and CDR2 SYDVKM. CDR3 size: 14 residues. This CDR3 is CVCSEAGVVGELFF. The CDR3 DNA sequence: TGTGTCTGTAGTGAAGCGGGAGTTGTTGGGGAGCTGTTTTTT.

The chain employs TRBV5-1 and TRBJ2-1, with TRBD1 identical over 7 bases. V lost 0 bases and J lost 7; bases outside the gene matches: 7. Looked up from germline, CDR1 is SGHRS and CDR2 is YFSETQ. The CDR3 has 15 amino acids. CDR3 sequence: CASSLARDSLNEQFF. The CDR3 DNA reads TGCGCCAGCAGCTTGGCTCGGGACAGTCTTAATGAGCAGTTCTTC.

This rearrangement joins TRBV7-9 to TRBJ2-1; D is ambiguous. This CDR3 is built from 12 residues. CDR1 is SEHNR, CDR2 FQNEAQ, per germline (reference sequence). The V end lost 1 base, the J end lost 10 bases, and 8 bases lay between the germline ends. CDR3 in amino acids: CASSLDLGEQFF. The CDR3 DNA sequence: TGTGCCAGCAGCTTAGACCTCGGAGAGCAGTTCTTC.

In its sample, this clone was seen many times. This rearrangement joins TRBV5-4 to TRBJ1-2; 9 positions match TRBD1. The CDR3 totals 17 residues. CDR1 and CDR2 (germline): SGHNT, YYREEE (reference sequence). The junction had 13 bases not matched to a gene; V was cut back by 4 bases and J by 3 bases. In nucleotides, the CDR3 is TGTGCCAGCAGCCGGACAGGGGCCGTGCAACCTTACTATGGCTACACCTTC. Its protein is CASSRTGAVQPYYGYTF. Complete variable domain (other parts from reference TRBV5-4 and TRBJ1-2): ETGVTQSPTHLIKTRGQQVTLRCSSQSGHNTVSWYQQALGQGPQFIFQYYREEENGRGNFPPRFSGLQFPNYSSELNVNALELDDSALYLCASSRTGAVQPYYGYTFGSGTRLTVV.

V usage is TRBV11-2 and J usage is TRBJ2-5; 11 positions match TRBD2. Germline-derived CDR1 and CDR2 are SGHAT and FQNNGV. V shed 1 base, J shed 14 bases, and the junction held 9 bases outside the gene matches. CDR3 size: 14 residues. The CDR3 DNA reads TGTGCCAGCAGCTTAGGGAGCCTACTAGCGGGAGCTTACTTC. Protein: CASSLGSLLAGAYF.

This clone was counted between two and nine times. The rearrangement links TRBV5-4 to TRBJ2-2; the match to TRBD2 covers 7 bases. V trimming: 2 bases; J trimming: 1 base; junction bases outside the gene matches: 8. The CDR3 runs to 17 residues. Per germline, CDR1 SGHNT and CDR2 YYREEE (reference sequence). The CDR3 DNA is TGTGCCAGCAGCTTAGAAGGGACTACCTTGAACACCGGGGAGCTGTTTTTT. Translating it yields CASSLEGTTLNTGELFF.

V is TRBV27 and J is TRBJ2-3; a weak D match, TRBD2 (6 bases). Germline V gene data show CDR1 as MNHEY and CDR2 as SMNVEV (reference sequence). CDR3 length: 16 residues. The germline V and J ends were trimmed by 0 bases and 4 bases, with 14 bases remaining between them. DNA for the CDR3: TGTGCCAGCAGTTTATCGCGCGGGGTCGGGGCAGATACGCAGTATTTT. This encodes CASSLSRGVGADTQYF.

The J gene is TRBJ2-7, the V gene TRBV28, with 8 bases lining up with TRBD1. The CDR3 contains 15 residues. After removal of 3 bases from V and 2 bases from J, the junction contained 6 bases not matched to a gene. Germline CDR1 MDHEN, CDR2 SYDVKM. The CDR3 DNA follows: TGTGCCAGCAGTTTGGGGACAGGATTCCCCTACGAGCAGTACTTC. It specifies CASSLGTGFPYEQYF.